This TCR beta chain was recovered during a study of cytomegalovirus exposure and HLA in healthy donors. Regarding the study as a whole: In a later analysis, HLA-C alleles had the fewest associated TCRs, DRB1 alleles the most. In an earlier analysis, in several hundred donors, most V segments appeared productive either ~87% or ~30% of the time. Analysis was carried out at a later point, and it linked a missense DCLRE1C variant to TCR beta V- and J-gene trimming. Later analysis identified several of the most significant clusters that appeared linked to common viral pathogens.

The PCR contained 60 Vbeta and 13 Jbeta primers. Sequencing used immunoSEQ multiplex PCR; TCRdb keeps in-frame clones, though not all of them. The sample holds 70,000 or so clones, 74% seen once. The CDR3 is 15 amino acids. V was clipped by 5 bases and J by 1 base, with 13 bases between them. Per germline, CDR1 SGHVS and CDR2 FNYEAQ. A remark on this clone: Its antigen is undetermined.

The TCR was taken from a woman aged 60-75 years in good health and CMV-seropositive. The sequenced sample was PBMCs. The chain carries TRBV7-6 and TRBJ2-3, with a tentative D call TRBD1 (5 bases). This CDR3 is CASSPRAGRTDTQYF. CDR3 nucleotide sequence: TGTGCCAGCAGCCCCCGCGCAGGGCGCACAGATACGCAGTATTTT.